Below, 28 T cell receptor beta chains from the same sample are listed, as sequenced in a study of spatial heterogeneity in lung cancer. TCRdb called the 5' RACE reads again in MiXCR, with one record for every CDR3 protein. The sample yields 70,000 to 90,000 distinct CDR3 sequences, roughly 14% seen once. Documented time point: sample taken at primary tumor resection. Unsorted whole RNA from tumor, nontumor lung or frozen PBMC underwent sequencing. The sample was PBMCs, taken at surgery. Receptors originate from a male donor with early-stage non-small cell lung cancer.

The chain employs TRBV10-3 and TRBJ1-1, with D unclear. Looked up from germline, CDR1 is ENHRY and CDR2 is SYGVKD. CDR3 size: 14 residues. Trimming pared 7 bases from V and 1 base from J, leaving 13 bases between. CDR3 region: CAIKEVSANTEAFF. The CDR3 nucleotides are TGTGCCATCAAGGAGGTCTCGGCGAACACTGAAGCTTTCTTT.

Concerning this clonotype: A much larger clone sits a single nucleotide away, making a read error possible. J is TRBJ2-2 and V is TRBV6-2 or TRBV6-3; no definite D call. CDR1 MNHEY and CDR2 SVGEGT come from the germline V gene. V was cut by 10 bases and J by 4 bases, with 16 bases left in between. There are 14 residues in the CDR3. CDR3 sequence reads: CANSSTPTTGELFF. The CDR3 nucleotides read TGTGCCAACAGCTCTACACCAACCACCGGGGAGCTGTTTTTT.

The CDR3: CASSLIQGASYNSPLHF. In DNA, the CDR3 is TGTGCCAGCAGTTTAATACAGGGGGCCTCCTATAATTCACCCCTCCACTTT. The V call is TRBV28, the J call TRBJ1-6; 9 nucleotides line up with TRBD1. Germline CDR1 is MDHEN and CDR2 is SYDVKM. Trimming removed 2 bases from V and 0 bases from J; junction bases left unmatched: 2. This CDR3 spans 17 amino acids.

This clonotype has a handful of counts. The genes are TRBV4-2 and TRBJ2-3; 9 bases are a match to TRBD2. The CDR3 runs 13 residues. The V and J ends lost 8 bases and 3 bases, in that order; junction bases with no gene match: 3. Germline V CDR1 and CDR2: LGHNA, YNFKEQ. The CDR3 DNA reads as TGTGCCAGCGCGGGAGGGCCTACAGATACGCAGTATTTT. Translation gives CASAGGPTDTQYF.

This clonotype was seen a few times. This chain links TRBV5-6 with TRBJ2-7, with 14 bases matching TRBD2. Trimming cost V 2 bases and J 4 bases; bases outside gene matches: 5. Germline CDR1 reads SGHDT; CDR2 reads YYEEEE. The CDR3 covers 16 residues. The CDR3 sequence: CASSFRTSGRTYEQYF. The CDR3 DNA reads TGTGCCAGCAGCTTCCGGACTAGCGGGAGGACTTACGAGCAGTACTTC.

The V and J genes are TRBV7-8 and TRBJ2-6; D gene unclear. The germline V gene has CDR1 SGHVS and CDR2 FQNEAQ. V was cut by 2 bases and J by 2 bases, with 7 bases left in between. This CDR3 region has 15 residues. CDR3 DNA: TGTGCCAGCAGCTTAAGTCAAGCTGGGGCCAACGTCCTGACTTTC. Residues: CASSLSQAGANVLTF.

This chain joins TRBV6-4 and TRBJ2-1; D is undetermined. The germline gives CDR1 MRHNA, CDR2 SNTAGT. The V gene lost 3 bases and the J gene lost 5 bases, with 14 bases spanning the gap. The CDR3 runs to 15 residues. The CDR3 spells CASSETLRPNNEQFF. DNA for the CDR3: TGTGCCAGCAGTGAGACCCTGAGACCCAACAATGAGCAGTTCTTC.

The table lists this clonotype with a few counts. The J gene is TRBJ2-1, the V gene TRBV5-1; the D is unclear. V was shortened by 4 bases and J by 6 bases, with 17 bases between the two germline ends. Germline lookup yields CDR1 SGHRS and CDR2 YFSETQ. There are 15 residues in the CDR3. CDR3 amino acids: CASSPLPRQINEQFF. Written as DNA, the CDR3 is TGCGCCAGCAGCCCCCTTCCGCGGCAGATCAATGAGCAGTTCTTC.

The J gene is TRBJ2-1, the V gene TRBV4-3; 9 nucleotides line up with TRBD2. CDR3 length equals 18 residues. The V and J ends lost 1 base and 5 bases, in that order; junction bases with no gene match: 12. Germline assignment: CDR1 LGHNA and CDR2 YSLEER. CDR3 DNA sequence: TGCGCCAGCAGCCAAGCCCCCGGGGGAGCGGGAGGCAACAATGAGCAGTTCTTC. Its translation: CASSQAPGGAGGNNEQFF.

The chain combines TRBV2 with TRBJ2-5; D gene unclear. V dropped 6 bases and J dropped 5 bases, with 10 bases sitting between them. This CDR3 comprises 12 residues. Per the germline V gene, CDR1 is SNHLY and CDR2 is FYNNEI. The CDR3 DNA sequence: TGTGCCAGCAGATCCCGTGGGGAGACCCAGTACTTC. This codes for CASRSRGETQYF.

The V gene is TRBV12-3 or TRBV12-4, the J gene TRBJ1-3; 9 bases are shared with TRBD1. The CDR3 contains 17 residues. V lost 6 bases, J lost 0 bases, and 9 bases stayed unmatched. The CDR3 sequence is CASRTTGGTGSGNTIYF. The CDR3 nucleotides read TGTGCCAGCAGGACGACAGGGGGGACCGGCTCTGGAAACACCATATATTTT.

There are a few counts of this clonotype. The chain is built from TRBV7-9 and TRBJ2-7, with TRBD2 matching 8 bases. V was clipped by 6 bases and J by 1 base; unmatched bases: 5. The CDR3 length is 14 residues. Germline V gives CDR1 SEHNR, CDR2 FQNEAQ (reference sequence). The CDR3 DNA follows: TGTGCCAGCAGTCCGGGCGGGGGGTCCTACGAGCAGTACTTC. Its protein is CASSPGGGSYEQYF.

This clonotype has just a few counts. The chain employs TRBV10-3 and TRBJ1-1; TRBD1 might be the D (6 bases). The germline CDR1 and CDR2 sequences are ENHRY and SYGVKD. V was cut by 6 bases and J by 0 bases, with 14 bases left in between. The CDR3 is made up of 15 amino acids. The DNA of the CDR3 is TGTGCCATCAGCTATGGACAGCAAATGAACACTGAAGCTTTCTTT. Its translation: CAISYGQQMNTEAFF.

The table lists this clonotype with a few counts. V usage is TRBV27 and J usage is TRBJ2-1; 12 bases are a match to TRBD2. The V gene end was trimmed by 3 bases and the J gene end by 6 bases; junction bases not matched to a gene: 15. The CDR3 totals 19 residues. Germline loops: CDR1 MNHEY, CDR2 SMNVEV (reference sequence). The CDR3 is CASSLIGLAGPGRGNEQFF. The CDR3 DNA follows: TGTGCCAGCAGTTTGATCGGACTAGCGGGGCCTGGGCGGGGCAATGAGCAGTTCTTC.

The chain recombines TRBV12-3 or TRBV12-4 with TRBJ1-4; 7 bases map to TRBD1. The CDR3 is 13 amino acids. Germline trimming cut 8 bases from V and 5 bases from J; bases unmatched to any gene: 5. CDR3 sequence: CASLRQGNEKLFF. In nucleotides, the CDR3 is TGTGCCAGCCTGAGACAGGGCAATGAAAAACTGTTTTTT.

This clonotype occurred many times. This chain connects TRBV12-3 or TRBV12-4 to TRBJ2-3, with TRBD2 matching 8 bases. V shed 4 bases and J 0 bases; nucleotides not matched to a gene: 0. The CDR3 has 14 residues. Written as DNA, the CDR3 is TGTGCCAGCAGTTCTAGCGGGAGCACAGATACGCAGTATTTT. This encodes CASSSSGSTDTQYF.

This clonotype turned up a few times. The CDR3 spells CASAGQPQHF. DNA of the CDR3: TGCGCCAGCGCGGGGCAGCCCCAGCATTTT. V is TRBV23-1 and J is TRBJ1-5; D is unresolved. TRBV23-1 belongs to the ORF category, with a function that is uncertain. CDR3 length: 10 residues. Trimming took off 8 bases at V and 7 bases at J, with 6 bases between the two ends.

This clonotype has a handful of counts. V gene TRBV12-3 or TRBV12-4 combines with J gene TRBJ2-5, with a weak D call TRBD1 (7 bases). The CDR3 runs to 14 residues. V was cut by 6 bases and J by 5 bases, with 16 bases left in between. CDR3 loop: CASRPDREDETQYF. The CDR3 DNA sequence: TGTGCCAGCAGACCTGACAGGGAGGACGAGACCCAGTACTTC.

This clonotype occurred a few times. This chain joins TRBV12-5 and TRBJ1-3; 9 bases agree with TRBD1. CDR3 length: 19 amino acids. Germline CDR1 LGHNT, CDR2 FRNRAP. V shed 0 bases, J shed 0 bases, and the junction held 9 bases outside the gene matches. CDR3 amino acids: CASGLVRRDRVISGNTIYF. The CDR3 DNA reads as TGTGCTAGTGGTTTGGTGCGCCGGGACAGGGTAATCTCTGGAAACACCATATATTTT.

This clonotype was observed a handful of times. This CDR3 reads CSATDRINQPQHF. As DNA, the CDR3 is TGCAGTGCTACGGACAGGATCAATCAGCCCCAGCATTTT. This chain connects TRBV20-1 to TRBJ1-5; 7 bases fit TRBD1. Germline V gene lookup returns CDR1 DFQATT and CDR2 SNEGSKA (reference sequence). The CDR3 is 13 residues long. J was trimmed by 3 bases and V by 4 bases; bases with no gene match: 3.

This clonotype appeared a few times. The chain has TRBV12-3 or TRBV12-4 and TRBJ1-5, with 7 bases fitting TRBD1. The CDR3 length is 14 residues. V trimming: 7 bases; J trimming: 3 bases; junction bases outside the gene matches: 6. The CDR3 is CASTLGTANQPQHF. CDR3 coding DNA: TGTGCCAGCACTCTAGGGACAGCCAATCAGCCCCAGCATTTT.

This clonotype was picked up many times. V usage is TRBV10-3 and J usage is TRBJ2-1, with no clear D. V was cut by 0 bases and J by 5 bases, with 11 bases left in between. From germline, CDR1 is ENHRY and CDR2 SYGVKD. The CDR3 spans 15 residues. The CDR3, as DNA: TGTGCCATCAGTGAGTCCTCGGGCTACCACAATGAGCAGTTCTTC. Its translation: CAISESSGYHNEQFF.

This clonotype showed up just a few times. CDR3 protein: CASSTRQGADYEQYF. The CDR3 bases are TGTGCCAGCAGCACTAGACAGGGGGCGGACTACGAGCAGTACTTC. The rearrangement uses TRBV11-3 and TRBJ2-7, with 10 positions matching TRBD1. This CDR3 region has 15 residues. The trim removed 5 bases at V and 3 bases at J, leaving 7 bases unmatched. Per the germline V gene, CDR1 is SGHNT and CDR2 is YENEEA.

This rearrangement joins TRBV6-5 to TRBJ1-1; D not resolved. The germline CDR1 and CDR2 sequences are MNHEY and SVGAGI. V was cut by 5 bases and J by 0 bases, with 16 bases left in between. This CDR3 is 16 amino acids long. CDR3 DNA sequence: TGTGCCAGCAGTCCCTCAGTAGTACGACTGAACACTGAAGCTTTCTTT. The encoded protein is CASSPSVVRLNTEAFF.

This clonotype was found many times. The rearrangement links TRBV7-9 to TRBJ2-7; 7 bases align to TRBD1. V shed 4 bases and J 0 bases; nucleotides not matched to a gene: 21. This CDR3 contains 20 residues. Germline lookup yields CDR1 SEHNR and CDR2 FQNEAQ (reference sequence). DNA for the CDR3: TGTGCCAGCAGCTCCAACTTCCCGACAGGGTTTGGAGGCATCTCCTACGAGCAGTACTTC. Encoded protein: CASSSNFPTGFGGISYEQYF.

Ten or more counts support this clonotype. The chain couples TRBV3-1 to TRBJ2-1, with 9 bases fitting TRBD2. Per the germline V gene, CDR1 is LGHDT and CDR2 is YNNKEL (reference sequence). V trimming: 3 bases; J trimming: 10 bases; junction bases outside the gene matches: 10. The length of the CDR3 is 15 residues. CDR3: CASSQQLAGYREQFF. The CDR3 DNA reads TGTGCCAGCAGCCAGCAACTAGCGGGTTACAGGGAGCAGTTCTTC.

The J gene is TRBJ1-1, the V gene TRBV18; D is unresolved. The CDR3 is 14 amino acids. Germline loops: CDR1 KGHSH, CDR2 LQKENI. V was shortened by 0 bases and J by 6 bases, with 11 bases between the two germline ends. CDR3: CASSPPLVEPEAFF. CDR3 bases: TGTGCCAGCTCACCACCTTTGGTTGAACCTGAAGCTTTCTTT.

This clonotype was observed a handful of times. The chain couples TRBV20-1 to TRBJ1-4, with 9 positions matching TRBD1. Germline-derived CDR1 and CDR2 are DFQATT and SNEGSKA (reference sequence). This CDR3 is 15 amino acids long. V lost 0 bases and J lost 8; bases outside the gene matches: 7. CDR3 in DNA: TGCAGTGCTAGAGAATTAGGACAGGGGACGGAAAAACTGTTTTTT. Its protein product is CSARELGQGTEKLFF.